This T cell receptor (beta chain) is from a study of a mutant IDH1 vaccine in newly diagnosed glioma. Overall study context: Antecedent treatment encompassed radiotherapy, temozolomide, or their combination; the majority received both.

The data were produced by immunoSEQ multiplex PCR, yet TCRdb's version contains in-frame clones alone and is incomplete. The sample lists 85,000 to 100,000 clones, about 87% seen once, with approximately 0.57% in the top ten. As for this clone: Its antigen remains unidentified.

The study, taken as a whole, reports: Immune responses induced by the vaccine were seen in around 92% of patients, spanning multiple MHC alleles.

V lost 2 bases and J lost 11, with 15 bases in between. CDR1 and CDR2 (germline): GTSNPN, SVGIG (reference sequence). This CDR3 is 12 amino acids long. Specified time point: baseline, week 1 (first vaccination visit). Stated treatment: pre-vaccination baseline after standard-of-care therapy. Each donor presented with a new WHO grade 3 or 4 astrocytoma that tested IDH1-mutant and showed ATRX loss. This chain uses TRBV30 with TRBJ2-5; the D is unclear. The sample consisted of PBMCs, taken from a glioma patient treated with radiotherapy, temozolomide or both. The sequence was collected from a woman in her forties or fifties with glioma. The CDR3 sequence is CAWSTSAPKQYF. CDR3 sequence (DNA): TGTGCCTGGAGTACCTCAGCACCTAAGCAGTACTTC. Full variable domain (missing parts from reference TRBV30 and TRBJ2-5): SQTIHQWPATLVQPVGSPLSLECTVEGTSNPNLYWYRQAAGRGLQLLFYSVGIGQISSEVPQNLSASRPQDRQFILSSKKLLLSDSGFYLCAWSTSAPKQYFGPGTRLLVL.